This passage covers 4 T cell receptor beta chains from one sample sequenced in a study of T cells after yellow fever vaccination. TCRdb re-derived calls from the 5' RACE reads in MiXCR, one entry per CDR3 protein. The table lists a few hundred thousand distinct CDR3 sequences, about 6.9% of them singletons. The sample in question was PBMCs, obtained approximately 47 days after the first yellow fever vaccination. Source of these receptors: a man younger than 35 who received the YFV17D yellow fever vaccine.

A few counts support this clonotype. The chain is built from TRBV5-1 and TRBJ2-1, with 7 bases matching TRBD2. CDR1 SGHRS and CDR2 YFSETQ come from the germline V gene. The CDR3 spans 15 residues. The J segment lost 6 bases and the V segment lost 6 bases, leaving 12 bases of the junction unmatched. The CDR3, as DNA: TGCGCCAGCATCCCTGGGGGAGCGGGGAGCAATGAGCAGTTCTTC. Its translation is CASIPGGAGSNEQFF.

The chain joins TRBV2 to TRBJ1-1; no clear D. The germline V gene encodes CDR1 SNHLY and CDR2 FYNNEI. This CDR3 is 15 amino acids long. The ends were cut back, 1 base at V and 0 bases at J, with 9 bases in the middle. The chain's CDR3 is CASSEDVGMNTEAFF. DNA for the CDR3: TGTGCCAGCAGTGAAGATGTGGGCATGAACACTGAAGCTTTCTTT.

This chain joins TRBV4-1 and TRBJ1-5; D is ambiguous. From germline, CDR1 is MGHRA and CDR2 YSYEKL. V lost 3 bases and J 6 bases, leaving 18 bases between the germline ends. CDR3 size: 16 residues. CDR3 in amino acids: CASSQGQMQPGQPQHF. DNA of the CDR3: TGCGCCAGCAGCCAGGGTCAAATGCAGCCCGGTCAGCCCCAGCATTTT.

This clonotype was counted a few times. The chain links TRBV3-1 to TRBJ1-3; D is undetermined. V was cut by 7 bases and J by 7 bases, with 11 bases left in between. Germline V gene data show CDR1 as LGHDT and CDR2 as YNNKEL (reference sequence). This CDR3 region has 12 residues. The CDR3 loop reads CASTSWSNTIYF. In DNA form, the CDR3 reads TGTGCCAGCACCTCCTGGAGCAACACCATATATTTT.